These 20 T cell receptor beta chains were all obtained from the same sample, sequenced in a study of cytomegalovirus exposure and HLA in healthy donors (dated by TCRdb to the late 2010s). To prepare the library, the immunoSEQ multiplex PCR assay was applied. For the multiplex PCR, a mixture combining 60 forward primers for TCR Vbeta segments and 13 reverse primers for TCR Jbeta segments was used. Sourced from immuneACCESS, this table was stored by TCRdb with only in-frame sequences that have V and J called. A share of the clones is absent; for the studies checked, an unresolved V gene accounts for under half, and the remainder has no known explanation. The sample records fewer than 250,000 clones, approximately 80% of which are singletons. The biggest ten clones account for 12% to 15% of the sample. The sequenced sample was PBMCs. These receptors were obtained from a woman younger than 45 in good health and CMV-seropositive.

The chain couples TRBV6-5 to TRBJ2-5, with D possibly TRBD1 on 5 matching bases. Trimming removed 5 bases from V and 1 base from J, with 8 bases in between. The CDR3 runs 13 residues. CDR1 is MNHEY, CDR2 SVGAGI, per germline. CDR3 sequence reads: CASSGHLQETQYF. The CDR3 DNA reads TGTGCCAGCAGTGGACACCTCCAAGAGACCCAGTACTTC.

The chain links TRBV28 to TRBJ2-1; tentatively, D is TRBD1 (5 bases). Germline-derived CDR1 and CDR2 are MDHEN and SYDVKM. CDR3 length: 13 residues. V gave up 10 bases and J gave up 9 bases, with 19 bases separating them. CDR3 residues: CATLDNPVGEQFF. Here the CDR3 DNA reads TGTGCCACCTTGGACAACCCTGTTGGTGAGCAGTTCTTC.

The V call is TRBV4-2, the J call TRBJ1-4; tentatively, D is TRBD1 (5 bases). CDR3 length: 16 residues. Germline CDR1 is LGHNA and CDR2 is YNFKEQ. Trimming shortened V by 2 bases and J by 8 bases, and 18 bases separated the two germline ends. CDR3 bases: TGTGCCAGCAGCCAACCCCAGGGAGGGTTTGGAGAAAAACTGTTTTTT. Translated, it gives CASSQPQGGFGEKLFF.

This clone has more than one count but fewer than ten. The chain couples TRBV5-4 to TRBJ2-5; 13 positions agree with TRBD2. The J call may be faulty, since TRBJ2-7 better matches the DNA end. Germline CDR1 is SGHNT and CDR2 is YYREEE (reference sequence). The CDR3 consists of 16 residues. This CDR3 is CASSMPGTSGVNEQYF. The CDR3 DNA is TGTGCCAGCAGCATGCCCGGGACTAGCGGGGTCAACGAGCAGTACTTC.

CDR3 in DNA: TGTGCCACCACCGCCGGGAGGACCACAGATACGCAGTATTTT. It codes for CATTAGRTTDTQYF. V gene TRBV15 combines with J gene TRBJ2-3, with TRBD2 identical over 7 bases. With 7 bases clipped from V and 2 bases from J, the junction kept 6 bases outside the gene matches. The CDR3 extends over 14 amino acids. Germline CDR1 LNHNV, CDR2 YYDKDF (reference sequence).

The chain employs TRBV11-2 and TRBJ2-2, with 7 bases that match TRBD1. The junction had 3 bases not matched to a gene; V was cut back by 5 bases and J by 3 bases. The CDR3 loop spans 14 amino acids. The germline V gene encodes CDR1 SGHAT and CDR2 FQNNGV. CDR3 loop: CASSHTGDTGELFF. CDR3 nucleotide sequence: TGTGCCAGCAGCCATACAGGGGACACCGGGGAGCTGTTTTTT.

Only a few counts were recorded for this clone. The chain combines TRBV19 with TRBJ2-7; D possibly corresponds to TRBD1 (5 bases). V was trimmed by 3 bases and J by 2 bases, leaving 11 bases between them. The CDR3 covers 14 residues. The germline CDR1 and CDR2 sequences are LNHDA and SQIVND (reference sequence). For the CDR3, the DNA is TGTGCCAGTAGTATCTCCAGGGCGACCTACGAGCAGTACTTC. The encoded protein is CASSISRATYEQYF.

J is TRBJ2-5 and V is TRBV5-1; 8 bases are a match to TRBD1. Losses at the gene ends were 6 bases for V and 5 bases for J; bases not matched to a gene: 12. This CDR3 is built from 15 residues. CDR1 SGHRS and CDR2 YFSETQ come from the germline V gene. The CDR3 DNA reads TGCGCCAGCACCCCGACAGGGGATGCCCGGGAGACCCAGTACTTC. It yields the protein CASTPTGDARETQYF. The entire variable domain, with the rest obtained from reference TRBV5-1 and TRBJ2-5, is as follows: KAGVTQTPRYLIKTRGQQVTLSCSPISGHRSVSWYQQTPGQGLQFLFEYFSETQRNKGNFPGRFSGRQFSNSRSEMNVSTLELGDSALYLCASTPTGDARETQYFGPGTRLLVL.

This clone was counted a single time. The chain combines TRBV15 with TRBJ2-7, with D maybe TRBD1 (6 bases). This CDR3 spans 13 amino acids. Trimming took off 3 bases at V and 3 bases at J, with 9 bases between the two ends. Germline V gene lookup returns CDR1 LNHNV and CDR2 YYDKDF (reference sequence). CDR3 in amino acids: CATSSEQGYEQYF. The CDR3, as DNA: TGTGCCACCAGCAGTGAACAGGGCTACGAGCAGTACTTC.

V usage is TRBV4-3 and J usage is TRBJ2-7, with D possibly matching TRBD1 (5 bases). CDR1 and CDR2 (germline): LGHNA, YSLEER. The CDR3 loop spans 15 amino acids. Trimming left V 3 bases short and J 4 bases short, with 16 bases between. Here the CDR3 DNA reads TGCGCCAGCAGCCAGGCATTCAGGGCGAGATACGAGCAGTACTTC. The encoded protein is CASSQAFRARYEQYF.

The CDR3 sequence is CAISSSGANTGELFF. CDR3 DNA sequence: TGTGCCATCAGTTCTAGCGGAGCGAACACCGGGGAGCTGTTTTTT. The chain couples TRBV10-3 to TRBJ2-2, with 7 positions matching TRBD2. The CDR3 covers 15 residues. With V trimmed by 5 bases and J by 0 bases, 3 bases remained unmatched. Germline loops: CDR1 ENHRY, CDR2 SYGVKD.

The CDR3 DNA reads TGTGCCAGCAGACCAACAGGGGGCGCTGGGGCCAACGTCCTGACTTTC. Amino acids: CASRPTGGAGANVLTF. This rearrangement joins TRBV7-2 to TRBJ2-6, with TRBD1 identical over 9 bases. With 6 bases clipped from V and 2 bases from J, the junction kept 5 bases outside the gene matches. In germline, CDR1 is SGHTA, CDR2 FQGNSA. The CDR3 loop spans 16 amino acids.

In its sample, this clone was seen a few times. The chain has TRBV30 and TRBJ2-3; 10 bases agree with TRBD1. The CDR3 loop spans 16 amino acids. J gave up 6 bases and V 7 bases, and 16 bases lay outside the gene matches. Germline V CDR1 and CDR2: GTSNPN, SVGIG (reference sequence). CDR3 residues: CAFTGTGDLVVDTQYF. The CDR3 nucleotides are TGTGCCTTCACCGGGACAGGGGACTTAGTAGTGGATACGCAGTATTTT.

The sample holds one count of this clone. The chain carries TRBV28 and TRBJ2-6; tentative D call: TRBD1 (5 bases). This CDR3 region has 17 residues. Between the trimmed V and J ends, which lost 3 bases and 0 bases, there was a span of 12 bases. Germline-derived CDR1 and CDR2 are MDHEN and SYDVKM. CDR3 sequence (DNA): TGTGCCAGCAGTTTCCAGGGATCTGCCTCTGGGGCCAACGTCCTGACTTTC. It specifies CASSFQGSASGANVLTF.

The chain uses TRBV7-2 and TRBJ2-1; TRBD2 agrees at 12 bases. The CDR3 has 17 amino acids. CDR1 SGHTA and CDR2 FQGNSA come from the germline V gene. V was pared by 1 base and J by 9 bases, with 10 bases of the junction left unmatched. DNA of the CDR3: TGTGCCAGCAGCTTAGTATCGCTAGCGGGGGGGCGAAGTGAGCAGTTCTTC. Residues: CASSLVSLAGGRSEQFF.

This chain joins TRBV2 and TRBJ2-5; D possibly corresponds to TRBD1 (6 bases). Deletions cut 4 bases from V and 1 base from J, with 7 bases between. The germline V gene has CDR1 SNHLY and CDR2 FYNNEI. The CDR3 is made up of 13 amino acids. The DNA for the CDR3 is TGTGCCAGCAGTGGGACAGTCCAAGAGACCCAGTACTTC. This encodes CASSGTVQETQYF.

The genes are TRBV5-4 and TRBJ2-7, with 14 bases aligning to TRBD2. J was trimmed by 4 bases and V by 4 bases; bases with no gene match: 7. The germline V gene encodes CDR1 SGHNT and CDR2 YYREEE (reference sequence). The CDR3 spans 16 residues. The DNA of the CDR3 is TGTGCCAGCAGCAAAACCGGGACTAGCGGGAGTTACGAGCAGTACTTC. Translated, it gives CASSKTGTSGSYEQYF.

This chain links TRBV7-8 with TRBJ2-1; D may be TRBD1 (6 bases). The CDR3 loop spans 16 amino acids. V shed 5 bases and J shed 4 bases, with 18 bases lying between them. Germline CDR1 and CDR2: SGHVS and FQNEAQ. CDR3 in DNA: TGTGCCAGCAGCCCCCGTGGGGGCTCAGAGTACAATGAGCAGTTCTTC. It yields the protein CASSPRGGSEYNEQFF.

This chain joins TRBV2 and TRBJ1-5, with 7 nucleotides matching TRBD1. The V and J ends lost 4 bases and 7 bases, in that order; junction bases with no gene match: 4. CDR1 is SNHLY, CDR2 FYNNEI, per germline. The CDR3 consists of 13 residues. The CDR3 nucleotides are TGTGCCAGCAGTGCAGGGGGGAGGCAGCCCCAGCATTTT. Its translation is CASSAGGRQPQHF.

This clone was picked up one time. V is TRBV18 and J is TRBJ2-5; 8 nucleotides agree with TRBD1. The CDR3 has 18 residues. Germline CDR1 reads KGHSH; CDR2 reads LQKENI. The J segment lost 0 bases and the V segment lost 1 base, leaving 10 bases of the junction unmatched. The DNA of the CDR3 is TGTGCCAGCTCACCACTGCGACAGGGGCTGGTAAACCAAGAGACCCAGTACTTC. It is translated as CASSPLRQGLVNQETQYF.